The 15 T cell receptor beta chains in this list originate from one sample, sequenced in a study of PD-1 blockade in classical Hodgkin lymphoma. Stated time point: cycle 4 day 1 (C4D1), after around six weeks of nivolumab. Every patient was affected by relapse after autologous stem cell transplantation, while exposure to brentuximab vedotin was not uniform. Magnetic negative selection purified CD4+ T cells from thawed PBMCs. Generated by immunoSEQ multiplex PCR, the TCRdb table keeps only in-frame clones and is missing some. The repertoire has fewer than 35,000 clones, 90% to 95% of them found once; the top ten carry roughly 0.27%. Here the sequenced sample was CD4+ T cells from blood, taken before the fourth cycle of nivolumab. The source of these receptors is a human donor with classical Hodgkin lymphoma.

The chain joins TRBV30 to TRBJ2-3; D is unresolved. Germline loops: CDR1 GTSNPN, CDR2 SVGIG (reference sequence). The V end was cut by 1 base, the J end by 2 bases, with 13 bases between. The CDR3 totals 15 residues. The CDR3 DNA sequence: TGTGCCTGGAGTGCCGGTCCTAGATACACAGATACGCAGTATTTT. Translating it yields CAWSAGPRYTDTQYF.

J is TRBJ2-7 and V is TRBV19, with 14 bases fitting TRBD2. V dropped 5 bases and J dropped 4; count of bases not matched to a gene: 19. Germline-derived CDR1 and CDR2 are LNHDA and SQIVND (reference sequence). This CDR3 region has 20 residues. The CDR3 loop is CASSSQGTSGSSASKYEQYF. CDR3 nucleotides: TGTGCCAGTAGTTCCCAAGGGACTAGCGGGAGTTCGGCAAGTAAGTACGAGCAGTACTTC.

The chain combines TRBV30 with TRBJ1-2; a weak D match, TRBD1 (6 bases). With 0 bases removed from V and 4 bases from J, the gap between germline ends came to 9 bases. The CDR3 covers 13 residues. The germline CDR1 and CDR2 sequences are GTSNPN and SVGIG (reference sequence). CDR3 loop: CAWSVLQGYGYTF. The CDR3 bases are TGTGCCTGGAGTGTACTACAGGGCTATGGCTACACCTTC.

This chain uses TRBV6-4 with TRBJ1-1; D gene uncertain. Trimming shortened V by 4 bases and J by 8 bases, and 8 bases separated the two germline ends. The germline V gene encodes CDR1 MRHNA and CDR2 SNTAGT. The CDR3 consists of 11 residues. This CDR3 is CASSAGREAFF. In DNA form, the CDR3 reads TGTGCCAGCAGTGCGGGGAGAGAAGCTTTCTTT.

The chain recombines TRBV29-1 with TRBJ2-1; D perhaps matches TRBD1 (5 bases). Deletions cut 6 bases from V and 7 bases from J, with 25 bases between. Germline V gene sequence: CDR1 SQVTM, CDR2 ANQGSEA. This CDR3 is 16 amino acids long. The CDR3 loop reads CSVDNTRVGRRNEQFF. In nucleotides, the CDR3 is TGCAGCGTGGACAACACCCGCGTTGGCAGGAGAAATGAGCAGTTCTTC.

This clone was counted a single time. The V and J genes are TRBV30 and TRBJ2-3; D call uncertain. CDR3 length equals 11 residues. The V end lost 3 bases, the J end lost 7 bases, and 8 bases lay between the germline ends. Germline V gene data show CDR1 as GTSNPN and CDR2 as SVGIG (reference sequence). The CDR3 DNA sequence: TGTGCCTGGAGCCGTCCCAATACGCAGTATTTT. Residues: CAWSRPNTQYF. Supplemented by reference TRBV30 and TRBJ2-3, the full variable domain reads SQTIHQWPATLVQPVGSPLSLECTVEGTSNPNLYWYRQAAGRGLQLLFYSVGIGQISSEVPQNLSASRPQDRQFILSSKKLLLSDSGFYLCAWSRPNTQYFGPGTRLTVL.

CDR3 residues: CAWRGGRGAYEQYF. In DNA form, the CDR3 reads TGTGCCTGGAGGGGCGGGAGAGGGGCCTACGAGCAGTACTTC. The chain employs TRBV30 and TRBJ2-7, with 7 bases that match TRBD2. Losses at the gene ends were 3 bases for V and 2 bases for J; bases not matched to a gene: 7. In germline, CDR1 is GTSNPN, CDR2 SVGIG (reference sequence). This CDR3 has 14 amino acids.

In the case of this clone: Other DNA variants within this sample encode the same CDR3. The chain has TRBV6-5 and TRBJ2-7, with D unclear. The V end lost 0 bases, the J end lost 6 bases, and 15 bases lay between the germline ends. CDR3 length: 15 residues. CDR1 and CDR2 (germline): MNHEY, SVGAGI. The DNA of the CDR3 is TGTGCCAGCAGTTACTCTCCTGGGGTCTCCGGCGAGCAGTACTTC. It yields the protein CASSYSPGVSGEQYF.

The genes are TRBV30 and TRBJ1-1; 11 bases match TRBD1. Unmatched junction bases numbered 0, after V lost 0 bases and J lost 3 bases. CDR1 and CDR2 from the germline V gene are GTSNPN and SVGIG (reference sequence). This CDR3 is built from 14 residues. The CDR3 here is CAWSVGQGDTEAFF. The CDR3 DNA reads as TGTGCCTGGAGTGTGGGACAGGGGGACACTGAAGCTTTCTTT.

V usage is TRBV5-1 and J usage is TRBJ2-1; either TRBD1 or TRBD2 may fit D (5 bases each). Germline CDR1 SGHRS, CDR2 YFSETQ. The V end was cut by 2 bases, the J end by 7 bases, with 13 bases between. The CDR3 loop spans 14 amino acids. The CDR3 bases are TGCGCCAGCAGCTTCTTTGAGGGGATAAATGAGCAGTTCTTC. It translates to CASSFFEGINEQFF.

This clone is a singleton in its sample. This chain uses TRBV30 with TRBJ2-1; TRBD1 matches at 8 bases. J was trimmed by 6 bases and V by 4 bases; bases with no gene match: 8. The CDR3 runs to 14 residues. Germline CDR1 reads GTSNPN; CDR2 reads SVGIG (reference sequence). The CDR3 bases are TGTGCCTGGAAGGACAGGGCATCTAGCAATGAGCAGTTCTTC. Residues: CAWKDRASSNEQFF.

This chain joins TRBV6-6 and TRBJ1-6; a weak D match, TRBD1 (6 bases). The germline V gene has CDR1 MNHNY and CDR2 SVGAGI (reference sequence). CDR3 length equals 15 residues. The germline V and J ends were trimmed by 6 bases and 7 bases, with 16 bases remaining between them. CDR3 residues: CASRPTTGPNSPLHF. The CDR3 coding sequence is TGTGCCAGCAGACCTACGACAGGCCCGAATTCACCCCTCCACTTT.

The chain is built from TRBV7-8 and TRBJ2-7; 9 bases align to TRBD2. The germline CDR1 and CDR2 sequences are SGHVS and FQNEAQ. V was clipped by 1 base and J by 3 bases; unmatched bases: 10. The CDR3 is 17 residues long. The CDR3 nucleotides are TGTGCCAGCAGCTTAGGAGGAGGCGGGAGGGCTTTCTACGAGCAGTACTTC. It translates to CASSLGGGGRAFYEQYF.

This chain links TRBV7-7 with TRBJ1-3; D is possibly TRBD1 (5 bases). The CDR3 has 15 residues. The germline gives CDR1 SSHAT, CDR2 FNYEAQ (reference sequence). Between the trimmed V and J ends, which lost 4 bases and 3 bases, there was a span of 13 bases. The chain's CDR3 is CASSSGRRIGNTIYF. The CDR3 nucleotides read TGTGCCAGCAGCTCGGGACGGAGGATTGGAAACACCATATATTTT.

The V call is TRBV28, the J call TRBJ1-4; 7 bases align to TRBD1. The V segment lost 6 bases and the J segment 3 bases; nucleotides outside the gene matches: 10. Germline V gene lookup returns CDR1 MDHEN and CDR2 SYDVKM. The length of the CDR3 is 16 residues. CDR3 sequence reads: CASRLSLGQPNEKLFF. CDR3 in DNA: TGTGCCAGCAGACTAAGCTTGGGACAGCCTAATGAAAAACTGTTTTTT. The full variable domain, with the rest looked up from reference TRBV28 and TRBJ1-4, is DVKVTQSSRYLVKRTGEKVFLECVQDMDHENMFWYRQDPGLGLRLIYFSYDVKMKEKGDIPEGYSVSREKKERFSLILESASTNQTSMYLCASRLSLGQPNEKLFFGSGTQLSVL.